The source of this TCR beta chain is a study of blood T cell repertoires in COVID-19. Adults between about 18 and 95 years of age took part from fewer than 30 US areas. This clone was observed many times. Some clones are missing from TCRdb's copy, which holds only in-frame ones; the method was immunoSEQ multiplex PCR. The profile shows under 350,000 clones, approximately 86% of them singletons. The clonotype was recovered from a woman in her late teens or twenties who had recovered from COVID-19. The specimen was PBMCs or T cells enriched from blood (not recorded which).

In DNA form, the CDR3 reads TGTGCCAGCAGTGTAGAGCCTTATAATTCACCCCTCCACTTT. Its translation is CASSVEPYNSPLHF. The V and J genes are TRBV2 and TRBJ1-6; no definite D call. The CDR3 contains 14 residues. Germline CDR1 SNHLY, CDR2 FYNNEI. V was shortened by 4 bases and J by 4 bases, with 8 bases between the two germline ends.